The sequence of this TCR beta chain was determined in a study of T-cell memory formation after mild COVID-19. At the level of the study: For the most part, TCR clusters were specific to one donor.

This clonotype was detected a few times. What it binds is unknown. Relative to the germline gene, one junction end is altered; a read error may explain this. The authors produced TCR alpha and TCR beta cDNA libraries with sample barcodes and UMIs by 5'RACE using constant-segment primers. TCRdb re-analysed the 5' RACE reads in MiXCR, keeping a single row per CDR3 protein. The sample shows about 150,000 distinct CDR3 sequences, approximately 25% of them seen only once. The CDR3 runs 18 residues. Germline V gene sequence: CDR1 SSHAT, CDR2 FNYEAQ (reference sequence). General study results and limits: Certain responding clones were present in pre-infection memory, suggesting participation of cross-reactive memory. There was no confirmation that second-wave clones peaking on day 37 were SARS-CoV-2 specific.

V is TRBV7-7 and J is TRBJ2-5; 9 nucleotides line up with TRBD2. This clonotype was obtained from an adult woman who had mild COVID-19 (a few samples of this study predate the infection). Cell type and time point are not known. The specimen sequenced was PBMCs or a T cell subset sorted from them (not recorded which). The CDR3 bases are TGTGCTAGCACCCCCCGCCTAGCGGGGAGGGGGTACCAAGAGACCCAGTACTTC. This codes for CASTPRLAGRGYQETQYF.